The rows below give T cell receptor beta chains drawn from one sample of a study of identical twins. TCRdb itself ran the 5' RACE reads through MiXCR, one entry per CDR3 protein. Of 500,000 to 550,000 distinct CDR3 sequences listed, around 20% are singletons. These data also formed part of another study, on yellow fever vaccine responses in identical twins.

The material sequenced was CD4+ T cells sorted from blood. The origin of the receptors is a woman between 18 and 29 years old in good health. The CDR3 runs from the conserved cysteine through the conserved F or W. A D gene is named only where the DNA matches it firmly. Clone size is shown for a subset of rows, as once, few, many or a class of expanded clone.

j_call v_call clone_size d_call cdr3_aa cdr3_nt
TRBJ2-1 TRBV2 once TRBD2 CASSEAFSLAEHNEQFF TGTGCCAGCAGTGAAGCTTTTTCACTAGCGGAGCACAATGAGCAGTTCTTC
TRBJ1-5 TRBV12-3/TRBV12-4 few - CASSFGKGIGNQPQHF TGTGCCAGCAGTTTTGGCAAGGGGATAGGCAATCAGCCCCAGCATTTT
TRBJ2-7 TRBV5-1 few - CASSPTQGLGYEQYF TGCGCCAGCAGCCCAACTCAGGGTTTGGGATACGAGCAGTACTTC
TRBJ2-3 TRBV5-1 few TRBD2 CASSSRTSGGRDTQYF TGCGCCAGCAGCTCAAGGACTAGCGGGGGCAGAGATACGCAGTATTTT
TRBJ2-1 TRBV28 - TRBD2 CASSWAGLAGEQFF TGTGCCAGCAGTTGGGCTGGACTAGCCGGGGAGCAGTTCTTC
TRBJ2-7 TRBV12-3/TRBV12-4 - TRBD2 CASRPGTSGNHEQYF TGTGCCAGCAGACCCGGGACTAGCGGGAACCACGAGCAGTACTTC
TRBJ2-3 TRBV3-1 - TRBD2 CASSLGLALGNTQYF TGTGCCAGCAGCCTAGGACTAGCGTTGGGGAATACGCAGTATTTT
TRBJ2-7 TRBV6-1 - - CASTPPWGGEQYF TGTGCCAGCACCCCACCCTGGGGAGGCGAGCAGTACTTC
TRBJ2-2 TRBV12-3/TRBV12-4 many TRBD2 CASSRGLAANTGELFF TGTGCCAGCAGTAGGGGACTAGCGGCGAACACCGGGGAGCTGTTTTTT
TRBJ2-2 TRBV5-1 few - CASSLPNHNTGELFF TGCGCCAGCAGCTTGCCCAACCACAACACCGGGGAGCTGTTTTTT
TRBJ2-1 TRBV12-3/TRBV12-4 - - CASSLSGFSYNEQFF TGTGCCAGCAGTTTAAGCGGGTTTTCCTACAATGAGCAGTTCTTC
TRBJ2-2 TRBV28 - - CASRWGNGGELFF TGTGCCAGCAGGTGGGGAAATGGCGGGGAGCTGTTTTTT
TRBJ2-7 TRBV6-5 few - CASSYSSVAAYEQYF TGTGCCAGCAGTTACTCGAGTGTCGCAGCCTACGAGCAGTACTTC
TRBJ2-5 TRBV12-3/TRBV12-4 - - CASSLGSLGETQYF TGTGCCAGCAGTTTAGGCAGCCTGGGGGAGACCCAGTACTTC
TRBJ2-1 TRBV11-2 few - CASSYGFEQFF TGTGCCAGCAGCTACGGCTTCGAGCAGTTCTTC
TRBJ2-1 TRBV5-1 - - CASAGVLRYNEQFF TGCGCCAGCGCTGGGGTCTTGAGATACAATGAGCAGTTCTTC
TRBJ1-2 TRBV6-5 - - CASSSPGSNYGYTF TGTGCCAGCAGTTCCCCAGGTAGCAACTATGGCTACACCTTC
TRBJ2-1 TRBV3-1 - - CASSHNRDSYNEQFF TGTGCCAGCAGCCACAACAGGGACTCCTACAATGAGCAGTTCTTC
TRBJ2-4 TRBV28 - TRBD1 CASSFLDRDQNIQYF TGTGCCAGCAGTTTCCTGGACAGGGATCAAAACATTCAGTACTTC
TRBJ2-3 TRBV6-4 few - CASSLGSAGDTQYF TGTGCCAGCAGTTTGGGTAGCGCCGGAGATACGCAGTATTTT
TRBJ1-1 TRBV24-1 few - CATSKSGLGGNTEAFF TGTGCCACCAGTAAATCAGGACTAGGGGGGAACACTGAAGCTTTCTTT
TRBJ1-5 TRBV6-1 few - CASSEGLGQPQHF TGTGCCAGCAGTGAGGGTTTGGGTCAGCCCCAGCATTTT
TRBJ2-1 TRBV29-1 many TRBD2 CSVSSGRFYNEQFF TGCAGCGTTAGTAGCGGGAGGTTCTACAATGAGCAGTTCTTC
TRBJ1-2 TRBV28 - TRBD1 CASSLVGQIYGYTF TGTGCCAGCAGTTTAGTGGGACAGATCTATGGCTACACCTTC
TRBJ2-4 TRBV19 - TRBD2 CASSEPLAGTKNIQYF TGTGCCAGTAGTGAGCCCTTAGCGGGAACCAAAAACATTCAGTACTTC
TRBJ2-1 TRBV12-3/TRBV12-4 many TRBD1 CASGPGQGAHEQFF TGTGCCAGCGGTCCGGGACAGGGGGCACATGAGCAGTTCTTC